This T cell receptor (beta chain) was sequenced in a study of blood T cell repertoires in COVID-19. For the study at large: COVID-19 samples collected from the United States, Italy and Spain covered acute and convalescent phases.

The V and J ends lost 5 bases and 5 bases, in that order; junction bases with no gene match: 8. The CDR3 length is 16 residues. Germline values: CDR1 SGHTA, CDR2 FQGNSA. This clone was counted a single time. Recruits, aged roughly 18 to 90 years, lived in around 24 US areas. Cohort assignment relied on participant-reported clinical history. As processed by the authors: From reference gene primer amplification, estimates of nucleated cell counts were derived. The assay was immunoSEQ multiplex PCR, and TCRdb's table has in-frame clones only and misses some. V, J and clone size reflect that table, while D and trimming were determined from the DNA. The sample has a few hundred thousand clones, 70% to 90% seen once; the top ten hold around 4.5%.

The chain links TRBV7-2 to TRBJ2-2; the match to TRBD2 covers 10 bases. This TCR derives from a woman in her 30s who had recovered from COVID-19. The specimen was PBMCs or T cells enriched from blood (not recorded which). Here the CDR3 reads CASSHLAGVVTGELFF. CDR3 DNA sequence: TGTGCCAGCAGCCACCTAGCGGGAGTCGTGACCGGGGAGCTGTTTTTT. The full variable domain, in which reference TRBV7-2 and TRBJ2-2 provide the parts outside the CDR3, is GAGVSQSPSNKVTEKGKDVELRCDPISGHTALYWYRQSLGQGLEFLIYFQGNSAPDKSGLPSDRFSAERTGGSVSTLTIQRTQQEDSAVYLCASSHLAGVVTGELFFGEGSRLTVL.